Listed here are 20 T cell receptor beta chains from one sample, sequenced in a study of lymphopenia after photon versus proton radiotherapy. Libraries were prepared by immunoSEQ multiplex PCR; TCRdb keeps only in-frame clonotypes and omits some of them. The sample shows about 25,000 clones, roughly 86% of them seen only once. This specimen was peripheral blood, taken from a patient treated with photon-based radiotherapy. All receptors derive from a man aged 50 to 60 with gastric cancer.

This chain joins TRBV27 and TRBJ2-5; D tentatively fits TRBD1 or TRBD2 (6 bases each). V gave up 1 base and J gave up 5 bases, with 8 bases separating them. Germline assignment: CDR1 MNHEY and CDR2 SMNVEV (reference sequence). This CDR3 is 13 amino acids long. The CDR3 reads CASSLWGAETQYF. CDR3 nucleotide sequence: TGTGCCAGCAGTTTATGGGGGGCTGAGACCCAGTACTTC.

This clone was recorded a few times. The V gene is TRBV4-3, the J gene TRBJ1-2, with TRBD1 matching 8 bases. J lost 4 bases, V lost 0 bases, and 13 bases had no gene match. Germline V lookup: CDR1 LGHNA, CDR2 YSLEER. The CDR3 runs 18 residues. The CDR3 protein is CASSQDRTGRGGVYGYTF. The CDR3 DNA reads as TGCGCCAGCAGCCAAGATCGGACAGGGAGGGGAGGGGTCTATGGCTACACCTTC.

This chain links TRBV5-1 with TRBJ2-1; D gene unclear. The length of the CDR3 is 15 residues. The germline V and J ends were trimmed by 1 base and 2 bases, with 10 bases remaining between them. Germline V lookup: CDR1 SGHRS, CDR2 YFSETQ. In DNA form, the CDR3 reads TGCGCCAGCAGCTTGCTGGAAGGTCCCTACAATGAGCAGTTCTTC. Protein: CASSLLEGPYNEQFF. The variable domain in full, completed from reference TRBV5-1 and TRBJ2-1, reads KAGVTQTPRYLIKTRGQQVTLSCSPISGHRSVSWYQQTPGQGLQFLFEYFSETQRNKGNFPGRFSGRQFSNSRSEMNVSTLELGDSALYLCASSLLEGPYNEQFFGPGTRLTVL.

The chain uses TRBV18 and TRBJ1-4, with D perhaps TRBD1 (5 bases). There are 14 residues in the CDR3. V dropped 4 bases and J dropped 5 bases, with 11 bases sitting between them. In germline, CDR1 is KGHSH, CDR2 LQKENI. CDR3 sequence (DNA): TGTGCCAGCTCACGTCAGGGAATCAATGAAAAACTGTTTTTT. This gives the protein CASSRQGINEKLFF.

The gene calls are TRBV11-2 and TRBJ1-4, with D unresolved. V was pared by 4 bases and J by 4 bases, with 13 bases between. Germline assignment: CDR1 SGHAT and CDR2 FQNNGV. The CDR3 totals 15 residues. CDR3 loop: CASSSLGRNNEKLFF. The DNA of the CDR3 is TGTGCCAGCAGCTCCCTCGGACGGAATAATGAAAAACTGTTTTTT.

This clone showed up just once. The chain combines TRBV2 with TRBJ1-1, with 7 nucleotides matching TRBD1. Germline values: CDR1 SNHLY, CDR2 FYNNEI. After removal of 6 bases from V and 1 base from J, the junction contained 2 bases not matched to a gene. CDR3 length equals 13 residues. CDR3 DNA sequence: TGTGCCAGCAGCCGACAGGGGAACACTGAAGCTTTCTTT. This gives the protein CASSRQGNTEAFF.

This sequence joins TRBV2 and TRBJ2-3; 8 bases map to TRBD2. The length of the CDR3 is 15 residues. With V trimmed by 8 bases and J by 5 bases, 12 bases remained unmatched. Per germline, CDR1 SNHLY and CDR2 FYNNEI. For the CDR3, the DNA is TGTGCCAGCTTCCCGCCCAGCGGGGGATTAGATACGCAGTATTTT. Residues: CASFPPSGGLDTQYF. Supplemented by reference TRBV2 and TRBJ2-3, the full variable domain reads EPEVTQTPSHQVTQMGQEVILRCVPISNHLYFYWYRQILGQKVEFLVSFYNNEISEKSEIFDDQFSVERPDGSNFTLKIRSTKLEDSAMYFCASFPPSGGLDTQYFGPGTRLTVL.

The chain recombines TRBV7-3 with TRBJ1-1, with 10 bases aligning to TRBD1. Per the germline V gene, CDR1 is SGHTA and CDR2 is FQGTGA. V shed 4 bases, J shed 0 bases, and the junction held 14 bases outside the gene matches. This CDR3 is 19 amino acids long. CDR3 region: CASSSNQRTGGEMNTEAFF. The CDR3 DNA sequence: TGTGCCAGCAGCTCCAATCAAAGGACAGGGGGAGAAATGAACACTGAAGCTTTCTTT.

This clone has just a few counts. This chain connects TRBV4-1 to TRBJ2-7, with a possible D match to TRBD2 (5 bases). Germline V lookup: CDR1 MGHRA, CDR2 YSYEKL. V was clipped by 1 base and J by 7 bases, with 8 bases between them. The CDR3 has 12 residues. The CDR3 spells CASSQVSGEQYF. CDR3 nucleotide sequence: TGCGCCAGCAGCCAAGTGTCGGGAGAGCAGTACTTC.

The rearrangement links TRBV11-2 to TRBJ2-7; possible D gene TRBD1, 5 bases. V lost 3 bases and J 3 bases, leaving 15 bases between the germline ends. The germline V gene encodes CDR1 SGHAT and CDR2 FQNNGV. This CDR3 is 15 amino acids long. The CDR3 here is CASSFVVGADYEQYF. The DNA for the CDR3 is TGTGCCAGCAGCTTCGTTGTAGGGGCCGACTACGAGCAGTACTTC.

The chain combines TRBV6-1 with TRBJ2-3; TRBD2 matches 10 bases. CDR3 size: 17 residues. Germline CDR1 reads MNHNS; CDR2 reads SASEGT. Trimming cost V 4 bases and J 2 bases; bases outside gene matches: 9. CDR3 residues: CASSGTTSGDFTDTQYF. The CDR3 nucleotides are TGTGCCAGCAGTGGAACTACTAGCGGGGACTTCACAGATACGCAGTATTTT.

This chain links TRBV2 with TRBJ2-1, with D possibly being TRBD1 (5 bases). CDR3 size: 13 residues. The V end was cut by 8 bases, the J end by 4 bases, with 12 bases between. Germline V gives CDR1 SNHLY, CDR2 FYNNEI. The CDR3 protein is CASSSGQYNEQFF. The CDR3 DNA reads as TGTGCCAGCTCCTCAGGGCAGTACAATGAGCAGTTCTTC.

A few counts support this clone. This rearrangement joins TRBV6-4 to TRBJ1-6, with D uncertain. Deletions cut 5 bases from V and 10 bases from J, with 6 bases between. CDR3 length equals 11 residues. Germline-derived CDR1 and CDR2 are MRHNA and SNTAGT. CDR3 sequence reads: CASSPRSPLHF. For the CDR3, the DNA is TGTGCCAGCAGTCCGAGGTCACCCCTCCACTTT.

The J gene is TRBJ2-7, the V gene TRBV5-6; D uncertain. Germline lookup yields CDR1 SGHDT and CDR2 YYEEEE. The CDR3 loop spans 12 amino acids. V was trimmed by 2 bases and J by 4 bases, leaving 7 bases between them. The CDR3 loop reads CASSFWSYEQYF. Here the CDR3 DNA reads TGTGCCAGCAGCTTCTGGAGTTACGAGCAGTACTTC.

This clone was counted once. The chain recombines TRBV7-3 with TRBJ2-3; 7 positions agree with TRBD1. The CDR3 has 15 residues. CDR1 is SGHTA and CDR2 is FQGTGA in the germline V gene. V was pared by 5 bases and J by 5 bases, with 10 bases of the junction left unmatched. CDR3 amino acids: CASSPSGGRKDTQYF. The CDR3 nucleotides read TGTGCCAGCAGCCCGTCAGGGGGAAGAAAAGATACGCAGTATTTT.

This clone counts as large. Written as DNA, the CDR3 is TGTGCCAGCAGCTTATCGGGACAGGGGGCCTACGAGCAGTACTTC. This codes for CASSLSGQGAYEQYF. The rearrangement joins TRBV13 to TRBJ2-7, with 11 positions matching TRBD1. This CDR3 is 15 amino acids long. Trimming at V came to 2 bases and at J to 2 bases, leaving 2 bases not matched to a gene. Per germline, CDR1 PRHDT and CDR2 FYEKMQ (reference sequence).

In DNA form, the CDR3 reads TGTGCCATCAGTGCGGGGGGGGACGAGCAGTACTTC. Protein product: CAISAGGDEQYF. This rearrangement joins TRBV10-3 to TRBJ2-7; 8 bases map to TRBD2. Trimming cost V 4 bases and J 5 bases; bases outside gene matches: 1. CDR3 length: 12 residues. Germline loops: CDR1 ENHRY, CDR2 SYGVKD.

This clone turned up a few times. V gene TRBV9 combines with J gene TRBJ2-5; the match to TRBD1 covers 8 bases. CDR1 and CDR2 (germline): SGDLS, YYNGEE. Trimming at V came to 3 bases and at J to 2 bases, leaving 6 bases not matched to a gene. CDR3 length: 15 residues. The CDR3 loop is CASSAEGQEQETQYF. The CDR3 region has the DNA TGTGCCAGCAGCGCAGAGGGACAGGAACAAGAGACCCAGTACTTC.

The CDR3 loop reads CASSVEPLPYTEAFF. DNA of the CDR3: TGTGCCAGCAGCGTAGAACCCTTGCCTTACACTGAAGCTTTCTTT. This sequence joins TRBV9 and TRBJ1-1; D unresolved. The CDR3 is made up of 15 amino acids. CDR1 and CDR2 from the germline V gene are SGDLS and YYNGEE. Trimming took off 0 bases at V and 3 bases at J, with 12 bases between the two ends.

This chain connects TRBV4-3 to TRBJ2-3; 10 nucleotides agree with TRBD2. CDR1 and CDR2 from the germline V gene are LGHNA and YSLEER. This CDR3 is 15 amino acids long. J lost 1 base, V lost 3 bases, and 1 base had no gene match. The CDR3 spells CASSHTSGGTDTQYF. CDR3 nucleotides: TGCGCCAGCAGCCACACTAGCGGGGGCACAGATACGCAGTATTTT.